Each of the 20 T cell receptor beta chains below was sequenced from the same sample in a study of OX40 agonist ivuxolimab in advanced cancers. The repertoire was sequenced with immunoSEQ multiplex PCR; TCRdb's copy has only in-frame clones and lacks some. The table includes approximately 56,000 clones, 75% to 90% detected once. This material consisted of CD4+ or CD8+ T cells sorted from blood, taken in a trial of the OX40 agonist ivuxolimab. Every receptor here comes from an adult with an advanced solid tumor such as melanoma, head and neck, liver or kidney cancer.

This clone was observed a handful of times. This chain links TRBV5-5 with TRBJ2-7; unclear D gene. Per germline, CDR1 SGHKS and CDR2 YYEKEE (reference sequence). Trimming stripped 1 base from V and 6 bases from J, with 8 bases between. This CDR3 has 12 amino acids. The CDR3 bases are TGTGCCAGCAGCTTGCGATTGGGCGAGCAGTACGTC. Its protein is CASSLRLGEQYV.

The chain has TRBV4-3 and TRBJ1-4, with D possibly being TRBD1 (5 bases). The V end was cut by 0 bases, the J end by 8 bases, with 19 bases between. The length of the CDR3 is 17 residues. The V gene's germline CDR1 is LGHNA and CDR2 YSLEER. CDR3 sequence (DNA): TGCGCCAGCAGCCAAGATACGGTCGGGGGGAGAAAAGAAAAACTGTTTTTT. It codes for CASSQDTVGGRKEKLFF.

V gene TRBV28 combines with J gene TRBJ1-1, with D perhaps matching TRBD1 (6 bases). This CDR3 has 17 amino acids. Trimming cost V 4 bases and J 3 bases, with 21 bases left between them. Per the germline V gene, CDR1 is MDHEN and CDR2 is SYDVKM. The CDR3 loop reads CASSYSPGAGVDTEAFF. The CDR3, as DNA: TGTGCCAGCAGTTATTCCCCGGGGGCAGGGGTGGACACTGAAGCTTTCTTT.

The chain carries TRBV19 and TRBJ2-7; the D call may be TRBD1 or TRBD2 (5 bases each). CDR3 length equals 15 residues. CDR1 LNHDA and CDR2 SQIVND come from the germline V gene (reference sequence). V shed 5 bases and J shed 2 bases, with 16 bases lying between them. CDR3 loop: CASSLSGRGTYEQYF. As DNA, the CDR3 is TGTGCCAGTAGTCTCTCGGGGCGTGGGACCTACGAGCAGTACTTC. The full variable domain, in which reference TRBV19 and TRBJ2-7 provide the parts outside the CDR3, is DGGITQSPKYLFRKEGQNVTLSCEQNLNHDAMYWYRQDPGQGLRLIYYSQIVNDFQKGDIAEGYSVSREKKESFPLTVTSAQKNPTAFYLCASSLSGRGTYEQYFGPGTRLTVT.

The chain uses TRBV4-1 and TRBJ2-5, with 9 bases matching TRBD2. The ends lost 0 bases at V and 2 bases at J; junction bases unmatched: 10. The CDR3 has 18 amino acids. Per germline, CDR1 MGHRA and CDR2 YSYEKL. The DNA for the CDR3 is TGCGCCAGCAGCCAAGAATGGACAGCGGGGGGCCTTCAAGAGACCCAGTACTTC. Translating it yields CASSQEWTAGGLQETQYF.

The chain recombines TRBV19 with TRBJ2-6; no firm D call. The CDR3 spans 15 residues. V lost 3 bases and J 0 bases, leaving 6 bases between the germline ends. CDR1 and CDR2 (germline): LNHDA, SQIVND (reference sequence). The CDR3 is CASSIVSSGANVLTF. The CDR3 DNA is TGTGCCAGTAGTATCGTGTCCTCTGGGGCCAACGTCCTGACTTTC.

By share of the sample, this clone is medium-sized. The chain combines TRBV28 with TRBJ1-5; no clear D. The germline CDR1 and CDR2 sequences are MDHEN and SYDVKM. The V end was cut by 8 bases, the J end by 3 bases, with 11 bases between. The CDR3 covers 13 residues. CDR3 DNA sequence: TGTGCCAGCCTCCCCCGTCCCAATCAGCCCCAGCATTTT. Its translation: CASLPRPNQPQHF.

This clone was observed a handful of times. The chain uses TRBV6-1 and TRBJ1-5; 7 nucleotides agree with TRBD1. V lost 1 base, J lost 11 bases, and 2 bases stayed unmatched. CDR3 length: 12 residues. The germline V gene has CDR1 MNHNS and CDR2 SASEGT. The CDR3 spells CASSEGQGTQHF. The CDR3, as DNA: TGTGCCAGCAGTGAAGGACAGGGAACCCAGCATTTT.

The gene calls are TRBV10-3 and TRBJ2-5; weak D call: TRBD2 (6 bases). The CDR3 spans 15 residues. Germline loops: CDR1 ENHRY, CDR2 SYGVKD. V was shortened by 3 bases and J by 2 bases, with 13 bases between the two germline ends. Here the CDR3 DNA reads TGTGCCATCAGTGATTGGGGTGGAGGGCAAGAGACCCAGTACTTC. Protein sequence: CAISDWGGGQETQYF.

The chain carries TRBV18 and TRBJ2-1; 9 bases match TRBD2. The CDR3 is made up of 16 amino acids. CDR1 KGHSH and CDR2 LQKENI come from the germline V gene. J was trimmed by 0 bases and V by 0 bases; bases with no gene match: 0. CDR3 DNA sequence: TGTGCCAGCTCACCACCTAGCGGGAGCTCCTACAATGAGCAGTTCTTC. This gives the protein CASSPPSGSSYNEQFF.

V is TRBV7-8 and J is TRBJ2-7; no definite D call. Deletions cut 5 bases from V and 1 base from J, with 9 bases between. From germline, CDR1 is SGHVS and CDR2 FQNEAQ. This CDR3 is 13 amino acids long. CDR3 region: CASSPFRSYEQYF. The CDR3 coding sequence is TGTGCCAGCAGCCCCTTCCGGTCCTACGAGCAGTACTTC.

In this sample, this clone turned up once. The DNA for the CDR3 is TGTGCCAGTAGTGGGGGGGTGGATGAGCAGTTCTTC. As protein: CASSGGVDEQFF. The chain employs TRBV19 and TRBJ2-1, with 7 nucleotides matching TRBD2. The CDR3 is 12 residues long. Germline CDR1 is LNHDA and CDR2 is SQIVND (reference sequence). The V segment lost 5 bases and the J segment 8 bases; nucleotides outside the gene matches: 3.

The V call is TRBV6-7, the J call TRBJ2-2; TRBD1 aligns across 9 bases. TRBV6-7 is sorted into the ORF group, with uncertain function. Trimming at V came to 7 bases and at J to 5 bases, leaving 17 bases not matched to a gene. There are 18 residues in the CDR3. DNA of the CDR3: TGTGCCAGCATCTTACTCCCACAGGGGGCGAAGGTGACCGGGGAGCTGTTTTTT. It yields the protein CASILLPQGAKVTGELFF.

The chain has TRBV5-6 and TRBJ1-5; TRBD1 agrees at 8 bases. Trimming at V came to 4 bases and at J to 1 base, leaving 7 bases not matched to a gene. CDR1 SGHDT and CDR2 YYEEEE come from the germline V gene. This CDR3 region has 16 residues. The CDR3 sequence is CASSRTGRTSNQPQHF. The CDR3 DNA is TGTGCCAGCAGCCGGACAGGGAGGACGAGCAATCAGCCCCAGCATTTT.

This chain connects TRBV29-1 to TRBJ2-7; 11 nucleotides align to TRBD1. The CDR3 spans 16 residues. In germline, CDR1 is SQVTM, CDR2 ANQGSEA. Losses at the gene ends were 6 bases for V and 1 base for J; bases not matched to a gene: 11. CDR3 sequence (DNA): TGCAGCGTACCTCGACTGGGGGACAGGGGGTCCTACGAGCAGTACTTC. Translation gives CSVPRLGDRGSYEQYF.

This clone was detected only once. This rearrangement joins TRBV20-1 to TRBJ1-3; 7 nucleotides agree with TRBD1. There are 11 residues in the CDR3. The germline V gene encodes CDR1 DFQATT and CDR2 SNEGSKA (reference sequence). The V segment lost 6 bases and the J segment 8 bases; nucleotides outside the gene matches: 4. CDR3 nucleotides: TGCAGTGCAAAGCAGGGGGACACCATATATTTT. It is translated as CSAKQGDTIYF.

The chain links TRBV4-3 to TRBJ2-1; 12 nucleotides match TRBD2. Trimming removed 2 bases from V and 2 bases from J; junction bases left unmatched: 4. CDR1 LGHNA and CDR2 YSLEER come from the germline V gene. This CDR3 contains 17 residues. The CDR3 loop is CASSQTLAGGPYNEQFF. The DNA for the CDR3 is TGCGCCAGCAGCCAAACACTAGCGGGAGGACCCTACAATGAGCAGTTCTTC.

CDR3 nucleotides: TGTGCCAGCAGTGCTGAGTCACCCCTCCACTTT. This gives the protein CASSAESPLHF. J is TRBJ1-6 and V is TRBV2; the D is unclear. CDR1 SNHLY and CDR2 FYNNEI come from the germline V gene. With 4 bases removed from V and 10 bases from J, the gap between germline ends came to 5 bases. The CDR3 is 11 residues long.

Written as DNA, the CDR3 is TGTGCCAGCAGTAAAGACAGGGGGCGCAGGCAGCCCCAGCATTTT. Translation gives CASSKDRGRRQPQHF. The rearrangement uses TRBV28 and TRBJ1-5, with 10 bases aligning to TRBD1. The germline CDR1 and CDR2 sequences are MDHEN and SYDVKM. CDR3 length equals 15 residues. J lost 7 bases, V lost 5 bases, and 8 bases had no gene match.

The CDR3 protein is CASSLDTGTLGEQFF. The CDR3 DNA reads as TGCGCCAGCAGCTTGGATACGGGAACCCTCGGTGAGCAGTTCTTC. The V call is TRBV5-1, the J call TRBJ2-1; a weak D match, TRBD2 (5 bases). The CDR3 has 15 residues. V dropped 0 bases and J dropped 9 bases, with 16 bases sitting between them. Germline assignment: CDR1 SGHRS and CDR2 YFSETQ.